This T cell receptor beta chain originates from a study of beta chain features in type 1 diabetes. Turning to the study itself: Patient and healthy donor groups were alike in age, gender and cell yields. The study, taken as a whole, reports: Equally in patients and controls, shorter templates might have been favored by PCR. At VDJ recombination sites, type 1 diabetes patients had fewer insertions and more deleted nucleotides. For Type 1 diabetes patients, all four CD4+ subsets carried TCRB CDR3s that were moderately but significantly shorter.

The isolated RNA, all of it, was reverse transcribed, so expressed TCRB transcripts were what got sequenced. This table comes from immunoSEQ multiplex PCR, and its TCRdb copy is limited to in-frame clones, with some not included. The table lists around 690,000 clones, around 12% of them singletons. Trimming at V came to 6 bases and at J to 8 bases, leaving 7 bases not matched to a gene. Germline V gene lookup returns CDR1 LNHDA and CDR2 SQIVND (reference sequence). CDR3 size: 13 residues. This clone was seen a handful of times. Antigen unknown. Over 95% purity was reached by all sorted populations. The clonotype originates from a man under 40 with type 1 diabetes. The rearrangement joins TRBV19 to TRBJ2-3; TRBD1 matches at 8 bases. The sample comprised naive CD4+ T cells from blood. CDR3 DNA: TGTGCCAGTAGCACCGGACAGGGCGGTACGCAGTATTTT. Its protein is CASSTGQGGTQYF.